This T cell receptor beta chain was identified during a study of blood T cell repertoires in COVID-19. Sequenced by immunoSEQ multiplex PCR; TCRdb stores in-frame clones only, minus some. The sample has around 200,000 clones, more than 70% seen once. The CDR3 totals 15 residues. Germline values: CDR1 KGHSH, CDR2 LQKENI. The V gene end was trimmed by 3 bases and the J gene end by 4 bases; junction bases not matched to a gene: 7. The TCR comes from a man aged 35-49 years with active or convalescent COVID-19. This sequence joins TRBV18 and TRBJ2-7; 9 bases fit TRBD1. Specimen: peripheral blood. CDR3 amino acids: CASSPGTGRLYEQYF. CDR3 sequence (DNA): TGTGCCAGCTCACCGGGGACAGGGAGACTTTACGAGCAGTACTTC. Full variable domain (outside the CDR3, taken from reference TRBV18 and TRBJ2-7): NAGVMQNPRHLVRRRGQEARLRCSPMKGHSHVYWYRQLPEEGLKFMVYLQKENIIDESGMPKERFSAEFPKEGPSILRIQQVVRGDSAAYFCASSPGTGRLYEQYFGPGTRLTVT.